The TCR beta chain described here comes from a study of T cell changes during pregnancy in multiple sclerosis. The data were produced by immunoSEQ multiplex PCR, yet TCRdb's version contains in-frame clones alone and is incomplete. The repertoire holds 95,000 to 100,000 clones, 80% to 95% seen once, with about 3.4% in the top ten. The sample holds one count of this clone. The TCR originated in a female donor with multiple sclerosis, enrolled in a pregnancy study. The sample here was peripheral blood, taken in the second trimester of pregnancy.

In nucleotides, the CDR3 is TGTGCCAGCAGCTGGACGGACAGGGTTCCCTCCTACGAGCAGTACTTC. Residues: CASSWTDRVPSYEQYF. This chain uses TRBV5-6 with TRBJ2-7, with 8 bases fitting TRBD1. Germline CDR1 and CDR2: SGHDT and YYEEEE. The CDR3 runs 16 residues. After removal of 3 bases from V and 0 bases from J, the junction contained 8 bases not matched to a gene.